Below, one T cell receptor (beta chain) is given with its context. Its antigen is still unknown. These data are taken from a study of beta chain features in type 1 diabetes. Study as a whole: In age, gender and cell yields, patients were similar to healthy donors. Approximately 100 million sorted cells were examined across all samples. Broader study findings: Since sequencing was performed on cDNA, cells with high TCR expression could be over-represented. Among type 1 diabetes patients, VDJ junctions had fewer insertions and more deletions. Type 1 diabetes patients showed a moderate but significant shortening of TCRB CDR3s in all four CD4+ subsets.

CDR1 and CDR2 from the germline V gene are SQVTM and ANQGSEA. V lost 6 bases and J 2 bases, leaving 10 bases between the germline ends. The CDR3 loop spans 12 amino acids. cDNA synthesis used the whole RNA isolate, giving expressed TCRB sequences. Profiled with immunoSEQ multiplex PCR; TCRdb holds only in-frame clones, not every one. The table records 500,000 to 800,000 clones, 9.5% to 15% of them present only once. This TCR came from a man aged 25-40 years with type 1 diabetes. This sequence joins TRBV29-1 and TRBJ2-5; possibly TRBD2 for D (6 bases). Material for sequencing was naive CD4+ T cells from blood. For the CDR3, the DNA is TGCAGCGTCCGACGGGAGCAAGAGACCCAGTACTTC. This codes for CSVRREQETQYF.